What follows is one T cell receptor beta chain and its context. This clonotype was seen many times. Its antigen is currently not known. Base qualities were left out, and no much larger clone turns up one base away. The data derive from a study of T cells in Graves' hyperthyroidism and ophthalmopathy (dated by TCRdb to about 2019). About the study as a whole: Peripheral blood samples were taken at the time of initial diagnosis, prior to any treatment. Whether ophthalmopathy could be predicted prospectively was tested in an independent validation cohort made up of 18 hyperthyroidism patients plus 17 patients who later progressed to ophthalmopathy. A discovery cohort of about a hundred patients, approximately 44 with Graves' ophthalmopathy and about 60 with stable Graves' hyperthyroidism, was used to find distinguishing TCR V-J signatures. The study also compared thyroid tissue and blood T-cell repertoires from more than 5 Graves' hyperthyroidism patients. Once sampling was done, hyperthyroidism patients were given methimazole at a starting dose of 30 mg daily, whereas ophthalmopathy patients were given high-dose intravenous methylprednisolone. The paper describes TCR Vbeta CDR3 sequencing of 140 or so peripheral blood samples, made up of some 42 ophthalmopathy patients, 70 to 80 hyperthyroidism patients and 17 progressor patients. For training and testing, the 100 or so patients in the discovery cohort were randomly divided in a 7:3 ratio.

CDR1 MNHEY and CDR2 SVGAGI were looked up in the germline V gene. The CDR3 runs 14 amino acids, cysteine and phenylalanine included. Of all the DNA, just the CDR3 is kept, 42 bases in frame from base 1. V lost 4 bases and J lost 1 base, and the count of bases not matched to a germline gene is 2. Ophthalmopathy patients had moderately to severely active disease, with a Clinical Activity Score of 3 or more, a NOSPECS grade of 4 or more, and a disease duration of less than 3 months. Any patient with an uncontrolled infection, another autoimmune disease, pregnancy or lactation was excluded. Diagnoses were established on the basis of clinical symptoms, serum thyroxine and TRAb, thyroid ultrasound, and orbital computed tomography. Ficoll-Paque density gradient centrifugation was used to isolate PBMCs from around 9.1 ml of fresh peripheral blood. Total RNA was extracted using Trizol reagent, and RNA quality was assessed on an Agilent 2100 Bioanalyzer.

The TCR beta CDR3 regions were amplified from RNA transcripts. The TCR CDR3 was subjected to a first round of RT-PCR using the HTBI primer set and the Qiagen OneStep RT-PCR kit. Libraries were constructed in a second round of multiplex PCR, after which size selection and purification were performed. The libraries were sequenced on an Illumina HiSeq2000 using paired-end 100 bp reads. Per the original workflow: Raw data were processed with SOAPnuke, discarding reads with adapters, uncalled bases, mean Phred below 15, or no exact constant-primer or identifier match. COPE v1.2.5 was used to merge high-quality paired reads, and clonotypes were defined as unique nucleotide sequences. Clonotypes were aligned to IMGT TRBV, TRBD and TRBJ reference segments using MiTCR v1.1. The analysis was restricted to V-J combinations with a frequency above 0.0001, which together covered over 99% of the repertoires. A TCS score was defined as the ratio between F50 (clonal expansion) and ExV (chaos), using BLOSUM62-based TCRdist between CDR3 peptides within each V-J. Welch's t-statistics and random forest reduced several hundred V-J features to some 14, which were used in a naive Bayes classifier (R e1071). The Morisita-Horn index was used to measure how similar the thyroid and blood repertoires were. The public reads were run again by TCRdb, first through fastp at Q25 and then through MiXCR, and only productive beta chains were kept. Every entry covers one CDR3 protein and lists the most common genes and DNA from its rows. The V and J calls here are based on TCRdb, not the publication. The sample table holds more than 500,000 distinct CDR3 sequences, of which approximately 15% were seen once. Jointly, the top ten make up 4% to 5.5% of the sample.

Beyond this particular receptor, the publication reports: In validation, progression to ophthalmopathy was predicted by the model with 65% to 71% sensitivity and around 76% specificity, a median of roughly 6 months before onset. Sample size was not statistically predetermined, and investigators were not blinded to group allocation. Most expanded thyroid clonotypes (frequency above 0.001) were also found in blood, which suggests that blood repertoires may mirror thyroid immune responses. In cross-validation, a model built on a 13 V-J signature told ophthalmopathy apart from stable hyperthyroidism with just under 90% sensitivity and about 81% specificity, and in testing the same model reached 80%/75%.

The receptor's source is a middle-aged woman with Graves' ophthalmopathy. The rearrangement combines TRBV6-5 with TRBJ2-5; TRBD2 matches 8 bases in the middle. The sequenced sample was blood. The CDR3 is CASSSGGFQETQYF. The nucleotides are TGTGCCAGCAGTTCGGGAGGGTTCCAAGAGACCCAGTACTTC.